The clone carrying this TCR beta chain was seen more than once but under ten times. These data come from a study of blood T cells in healthy people across ages. Together with a sample-barcoded 5' primer, a J-beta primer mix was included in a second PCR lasting about 7 to 11 cycles. Each CDR3 protein gets one entry after TCRdb re-called the 5' RACE reads with MiXCR. In the table there are about 540,000 distinct CDR3 sequences, less than 25% of which are singletons. The CDR3 spans 18 residues. The V end lost 1 base, the J end lost 6 bases, and 22 bases lay between the germline ends. CDR1 is SGHTA and CDR2 is FQGNSA in the germline V gene. The same data also contributed to another study, on T cells of mothers and their children.

The sequencing sample was made of blood. The chain has TRBV7-2 and TRBJ2-4, with D maybe TRBD1 (6 bases). The source is a boy aged 10-17 years in good health. The CDR3 loop reads CASSLGGWSTPRGNIQYF. CDR3 DNA: TGTGCCAGCAGCTTAGGCGGTTGGTCTACACCCAGGGGAAACATTCAGTACTTC.